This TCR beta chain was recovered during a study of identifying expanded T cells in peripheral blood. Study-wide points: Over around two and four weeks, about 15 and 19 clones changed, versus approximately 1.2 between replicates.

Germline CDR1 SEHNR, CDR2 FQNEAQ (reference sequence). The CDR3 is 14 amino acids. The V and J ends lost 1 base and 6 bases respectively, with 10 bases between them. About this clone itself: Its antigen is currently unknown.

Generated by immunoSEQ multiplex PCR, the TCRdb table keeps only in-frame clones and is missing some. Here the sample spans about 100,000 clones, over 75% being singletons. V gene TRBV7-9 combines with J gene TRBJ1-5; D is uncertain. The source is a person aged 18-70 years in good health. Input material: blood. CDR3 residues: CASSLGKGGQPQHF. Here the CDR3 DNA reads TGTGCCAGCAGCTTAGGGAAGGGAGGTCAGCCCCAGCATTTT. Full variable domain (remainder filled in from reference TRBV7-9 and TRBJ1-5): DTGVSQNPRHKITKRGQNVTFRCDPISEHNRLYWYRQTLGQGPEFLTYFQNEAQLEKSRLLSDRFSAERPKGSFSTLEIQRTEQGDSAMYLCASSLGKGGQPQHFGDGTRLSIL.